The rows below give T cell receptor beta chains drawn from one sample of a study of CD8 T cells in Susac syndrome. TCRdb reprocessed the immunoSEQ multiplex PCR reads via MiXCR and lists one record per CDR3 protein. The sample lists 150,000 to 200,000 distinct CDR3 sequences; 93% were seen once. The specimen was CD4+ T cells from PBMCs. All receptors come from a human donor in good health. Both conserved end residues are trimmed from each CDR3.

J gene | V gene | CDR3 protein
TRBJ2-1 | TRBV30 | AWSPLRFSNEQF
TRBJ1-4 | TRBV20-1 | SAENTATNEKLF
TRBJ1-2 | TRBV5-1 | ASSPMDGNYGYT
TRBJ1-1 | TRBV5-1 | ASMERSTGGNTEAF
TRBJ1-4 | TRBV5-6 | ASSPRAIGEKLF
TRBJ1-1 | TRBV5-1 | ASSPTNGMNTEAF
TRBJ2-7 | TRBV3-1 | ASSRFMAEQY
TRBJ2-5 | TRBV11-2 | ASSRGVRGETQY
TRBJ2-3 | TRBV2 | ASRRGDTQY
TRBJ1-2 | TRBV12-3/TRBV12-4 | ASTMDRGYGYT
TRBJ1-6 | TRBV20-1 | SARTGGRYNSPLH
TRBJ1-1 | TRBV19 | ASSAQQGSLTF
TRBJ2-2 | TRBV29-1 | SVGPRTGTNTGELF
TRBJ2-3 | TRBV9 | ASSGLEVTDTQY
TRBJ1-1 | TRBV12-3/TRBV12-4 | ASSKGPSSPTEAF
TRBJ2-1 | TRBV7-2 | ASSLGAGGGSYNEQF
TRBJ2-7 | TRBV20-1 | SARAGTEDEQY
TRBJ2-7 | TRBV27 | ASRGGRGYEQY
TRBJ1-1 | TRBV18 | ASSEITGGSEAF
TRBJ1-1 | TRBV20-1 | SARGPGEYTEAF
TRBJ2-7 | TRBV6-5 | ASSYLAGVLRSPYEQY
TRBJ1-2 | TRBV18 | ASSPEGSRGPYGYT
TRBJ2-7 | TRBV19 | ASSQDRGREQY
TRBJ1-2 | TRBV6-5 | ASSYSRGYGYT